These T cell receptor beta chains were read from a single sample in a study of T cells in Graves' hyperthyroidism and ophthalmopathy. TCRdb processed the multiplex PCR reads anew with MiXCR; each CDR3 protein has one entry. Among roughly 800,000 distinct CDR3 sequences listed, more than 30% were seen once. Material for sequencing was blood. All receptors derive from a man aged 18 to 29 with Graves' hyperthyroidism. Each CDR3 is given with its conserved first and last residue. Each record gives: clone size, J gene, V gene, CDR3 length, CDR3 protein. Clone sizes are given selectively: once, few, many, or a class where the clone is expanded.

.,TRBJ1-5,TRBV18,14,CASSPGRAGQPQHF
few,TRBJ2-7,TRBV19,15,CASSNQGAGFSEQYF
.,TRBJ2-2,TRBV19,13,CASYRSRTGELFF
.,TRBJ2-7,TRBV4-1,13,CASSQGEWSEQYF
.,TRBJ2-7,TRBV4-1,16,CASSQAAAPSSYEQYF
.,TRBJ2-7,TRBV6-5,16,CASSSPPGGRSYEQYF
.,TRBJ1-1,TRBV7-8,15,CASSYSRGGDTEAFF
.,TRBJ2-7,TRBV19,17,CASSVRSASSRPYEQYF
many,TRBJ1-1,TRBV6-1,13,CASSAGPYTEAFF
few,TRBJ1-2,TRBV7-2,15,CASSWRDRVKNGYTF
many,TRBJ2-5,TRBV2,13,CATTRQVQETQYF
many,TRBJ1-1,TRBV29-1,13,CSVRYRGMTEAFF
many,TRBJ2-2,TRBV10-3,13,CAITEANTGELFF
.,TRBJ2-7,TRBV20-1,15,CSARVRDRLSYEQYF
many,TRBJ2-7,TRBV6-5,14,CASSPGQGLYEQYF
many,TRBJ1-2,TRBV29-1,13,CSVPVRANYGYTF
many,TRBJ1-1,TRBV2,10,CTAANTEAFF
.,TRBJ1-2,TRBV12-3/TRBV12-4,14,CASSLGRDIHGYTF
many,TRBJ1-2,TRBV20-1,13,CSATLTRSDGYTF
many,TRBJ1-1,TRBV20-1,12,CSVGHRTTEAFF
once,TRBJ2-5,TRBV28,16,CASSIRDTALQETQYF
.,TRBJ1-3,TRBV21-1,14,CASRTAGTGNTIYF
many,TRBJ1-2,TRBV6-1,19,CASSERIFGLGTANYGYTF
.,TRBJ2-3,TRBV6-4,14,CASSDRANTDTQYF
few,TRBJ2-7,TRBV5-1,15,CASSPWTDTSYEQYF
.,TRBJ1-1,TRBV12-3/TRBV12-4,13,CASSIGIGTVAFF
.,TRBJ2-7,TRBV20-1,14,CSASDAQTSYEQYF
many,TRBJ1-3,TRBV5-1,15,CASSVGQVSGNTIYF
few,TRBJ2-7,TRBV20-1,17,CSATRQGAPFSSYEQYF
.,TRBJ1-2,TRBV9,17,CASSVGPTRDGDYGYTF
few,TRBJ2-7,TRBV20-1,12,CSAEDRSKEQYF
many,TRBJ1-3,TRBV7-2,14,CASSFDSSGNTIYF
.,TRBJ2-1,TRBV9,12,CASSGSGYEQFF
.,TRBJ2-7,TRBV10-3,14,CARVGTGGAGEQYF